Given below is one T cell receptor (beta chain) in context. Its antigen is still unknown. This sample is part of a study of cytomegalovirus exposure and HLA in healthy donors. Notes on the study in general: In most subjects, TCR beta sequences reportedly gave accurate predictions of HLA-A and HLA-B alleles. Rarity characterized most TCR sequences, yet some public TCRs appeared in many donors.

Primers: 60 Vbeta forward and 13 Jbeta reverse. TCRdb's copy holds only in-frame clones and misses some; the assay was immunoSEQ multiplex PCR. Of 110,000 to 150,000 clones listed, over 65% are singletons. V trimming: 0 bases; J trimming: 5 bases; junction bases outside the gene matches: 16. Per the germline V gene, CDR1 is SGHRS and CDR2 is YFSETQ. The CDR3 runs to 18 residues. Sequences were obtained from PBMCs. The TCR originated in a female donor in good health and CMV-seronegative. This chain joins TRBV5-1 and TRBJ2-5, with 7 nucleotides matching TRBD1. CDR3 nucleotides: TGCGCCAGCAGCTTGGAAGGGGCGACAGGGATCTTTTGGGAGACCCAGTACTTC. Protein: CASSLEGATGIFWETQYF.